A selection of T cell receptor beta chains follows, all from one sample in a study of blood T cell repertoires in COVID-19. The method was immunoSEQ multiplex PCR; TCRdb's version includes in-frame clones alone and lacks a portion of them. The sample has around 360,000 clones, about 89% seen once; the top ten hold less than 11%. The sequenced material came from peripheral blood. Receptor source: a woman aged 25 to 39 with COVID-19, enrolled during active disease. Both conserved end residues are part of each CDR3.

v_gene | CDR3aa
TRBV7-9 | CASSPAGIDEQYF
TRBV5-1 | CASGGGPGYEQYF
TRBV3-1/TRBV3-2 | CASRRGIGYTF
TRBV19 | CASSILESSYNEQFF
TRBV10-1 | CASSRTRSGELFF
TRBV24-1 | CATSPGGNSPLHF
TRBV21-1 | CASSKESRSTYEQYF
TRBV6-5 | CASRPRDSLSTEAFF
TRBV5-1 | CASSLGAEHNEQFF
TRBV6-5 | CASSYPSLSNQPQHF
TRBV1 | CTSSQDPYGPGEQFF
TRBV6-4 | CASSDSSGRGTDTQYF
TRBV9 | CASGRESVADTQYF
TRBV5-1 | CASSLGLSFLASTTDTQYF
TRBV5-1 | CASSLSRLSTEAFF
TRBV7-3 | CASSLSSGSSYNEQFF
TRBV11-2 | CASSPIRGGQNGYTF
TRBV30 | CAWNAGVNTYEQYF
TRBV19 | CASSLGAQAYEQYF
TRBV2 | CASSADREIQPQHF
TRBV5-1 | CASSFPEETQYF
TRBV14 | CASSLGLWNEQYF
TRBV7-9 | CASSPYGQGRGSYNEQFF
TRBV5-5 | CASRLFADTEAFF
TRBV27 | CASSLASSGIPEFF
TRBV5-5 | CASSPGTAYEQYF
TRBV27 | CASSFRGLASYEQYF
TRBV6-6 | CASSYSVREQYF
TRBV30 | CAWSVTGTGVKLFF
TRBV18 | CASSLDRVNTIYF
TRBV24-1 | CATSDPSLETQYF
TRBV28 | CASRRTGGSAGNQPQHF
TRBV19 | CASNELGGPSNQPQHF
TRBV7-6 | CASSFETGTSGNYEQYF
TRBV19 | CASSEGAHLSPLHF
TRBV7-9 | CASSLVQGVYEQYF
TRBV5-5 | CASSGGLGVANEQFF
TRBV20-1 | CSAGPLYEQYF
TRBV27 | CASSPSPPIQFF
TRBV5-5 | CASSQLGQGDGELFF
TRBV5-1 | CASSLAGLTYEQYF
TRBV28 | CASSLSGRIEQFF
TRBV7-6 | CASSLHPGTGGYEQYF
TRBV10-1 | CASSGGPGGVDSYEQYF
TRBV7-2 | CASSHTGQGLIYNEQFF
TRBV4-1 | CASSLPGQGIYEQYF
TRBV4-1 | CASGGQGNSPLHF
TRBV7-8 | CASSSENLGQKGQPQHF
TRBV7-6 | CASSLGAGGTNEKLFF